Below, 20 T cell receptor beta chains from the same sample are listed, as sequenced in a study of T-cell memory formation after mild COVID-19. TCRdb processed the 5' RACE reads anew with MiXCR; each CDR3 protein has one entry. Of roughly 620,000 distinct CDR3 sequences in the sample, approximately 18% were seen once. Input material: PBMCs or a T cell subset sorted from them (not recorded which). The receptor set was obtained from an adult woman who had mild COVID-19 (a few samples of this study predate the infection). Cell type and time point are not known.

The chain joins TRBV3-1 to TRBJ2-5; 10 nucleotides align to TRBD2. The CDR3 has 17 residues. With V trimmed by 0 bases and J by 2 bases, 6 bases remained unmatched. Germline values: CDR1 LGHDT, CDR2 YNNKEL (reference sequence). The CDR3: CASSQDSLAGRQETQYF. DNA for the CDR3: TGTGCCAGCAGCCAAGACTCACTAGCGGGGCGGCAAGAGACCCAGTACTTC.

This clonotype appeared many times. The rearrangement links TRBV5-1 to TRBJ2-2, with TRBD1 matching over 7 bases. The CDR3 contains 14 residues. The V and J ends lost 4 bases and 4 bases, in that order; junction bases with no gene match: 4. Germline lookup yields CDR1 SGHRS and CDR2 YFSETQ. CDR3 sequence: CASSPGTVTGELFF. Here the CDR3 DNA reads TGCGCCAGCAGCCCTGGGACAGTCACCGGGGAGCTGTTTTTT. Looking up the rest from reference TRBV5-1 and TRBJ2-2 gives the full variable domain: KAGVTQTPRYLIKTRGQQVTLSCSPISGHRSVSWYQQTPGQGLQFLFEYFSETQRNKGNFPGRFSGRQFSNSRSEMNVSTLELGDSALYLCASSPGTVTGELFFGEGSRLTVL.

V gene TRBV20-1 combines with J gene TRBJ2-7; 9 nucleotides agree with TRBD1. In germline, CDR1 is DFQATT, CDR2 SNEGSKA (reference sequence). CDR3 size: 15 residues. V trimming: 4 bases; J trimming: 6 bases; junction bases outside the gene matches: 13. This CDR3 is CSATRPGQGDLEQYF. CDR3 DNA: TGCAGTGCTACAAGACCGGGACAGGGAGACCTCGAGCAGTACTTC.

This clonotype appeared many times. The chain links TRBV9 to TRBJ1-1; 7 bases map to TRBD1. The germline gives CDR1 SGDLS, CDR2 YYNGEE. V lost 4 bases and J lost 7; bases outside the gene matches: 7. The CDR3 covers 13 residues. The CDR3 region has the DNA TGTGCCAGCAGCCCCTGGACAGGTCGTGAAGCTTTCTTT. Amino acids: CASSPWTGREAFF.

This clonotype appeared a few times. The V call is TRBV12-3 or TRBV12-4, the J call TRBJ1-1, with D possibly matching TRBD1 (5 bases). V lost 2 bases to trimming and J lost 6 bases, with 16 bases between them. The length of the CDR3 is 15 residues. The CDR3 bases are TGTGCCAGCAGTTTACTCGGGACCCTTAGCCCTGAAGCTTTCTTT. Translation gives CASSLLGTLSPEAFF.

As DNA, the CDR3 is TGTGCCAGCAGCCAAGTACGGCTAGCGGGAAGCACAGATACGCAGTATTTT. This translates into CASSQVRLAGSTDTQYF. The chain is built from TRBV3-1 and TRBJ2-3, with 9 bases fitting TRBD2. The CDR3 runs to 17 residues. Unmatched junction bases numbered 5, after V lost 1 base and J lost 0 bases. Germline loops: CDR1 LGHDT, CDR2 YNNKEL (reference sequence).

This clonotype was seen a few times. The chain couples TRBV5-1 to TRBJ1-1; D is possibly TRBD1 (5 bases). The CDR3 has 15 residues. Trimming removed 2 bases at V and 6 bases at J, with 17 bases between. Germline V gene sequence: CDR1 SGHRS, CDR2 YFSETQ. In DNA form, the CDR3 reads TGCGCCAGCAGCTTTAGCGCAGGGCCGGGAGCTGAAGCTTTCTTT. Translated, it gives CASSFSAGPGAEAFF. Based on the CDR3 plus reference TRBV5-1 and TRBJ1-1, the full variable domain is KAGVTQTPRYLIKTRGQQVTLSCSPISGHRSVSWYQQTPGQGLQFLFEYFSETQRNKGNFPGRFSGRQFSNSRSEMNVSTLELGDSALYLCASSFSAGPGAEAFFGQGTRLTVV.

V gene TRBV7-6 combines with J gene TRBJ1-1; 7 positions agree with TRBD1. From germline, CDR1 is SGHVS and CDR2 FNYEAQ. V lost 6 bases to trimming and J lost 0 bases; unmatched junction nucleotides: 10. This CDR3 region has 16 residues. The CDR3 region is CASSSYIGQVNTEAFF. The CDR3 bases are TGTGCCAGCAGTTCTTACATCGGACAGGTGAACACTGAAGCTTTCTTT.

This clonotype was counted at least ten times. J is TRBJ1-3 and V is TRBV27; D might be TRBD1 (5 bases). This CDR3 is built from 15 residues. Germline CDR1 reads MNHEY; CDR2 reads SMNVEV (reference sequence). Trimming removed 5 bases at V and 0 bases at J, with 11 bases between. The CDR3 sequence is CASSPSRVSGNTIYF. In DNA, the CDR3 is TGTGCCAGCAGTCCGAGCAGGGTCTCTGGAAACACCATATATTTT.

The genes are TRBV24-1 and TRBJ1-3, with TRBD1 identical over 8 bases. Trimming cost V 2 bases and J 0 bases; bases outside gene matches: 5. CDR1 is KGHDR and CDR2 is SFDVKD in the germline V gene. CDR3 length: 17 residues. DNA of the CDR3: TGTGCCACCAGTGATTCACCGGGACAGGACTCTGGAAACACCATATATTTT. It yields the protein CATSDSPGQDSGNTIYF.

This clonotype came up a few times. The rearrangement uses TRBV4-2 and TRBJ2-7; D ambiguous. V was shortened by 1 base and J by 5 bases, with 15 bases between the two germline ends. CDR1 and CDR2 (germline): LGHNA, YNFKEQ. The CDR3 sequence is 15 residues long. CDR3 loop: CASSQAPQPSNEQYF. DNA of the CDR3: TGTGCCAGCAGCCAAGCCCCACAGCCTTCCAACGAGCAGTACTTC.

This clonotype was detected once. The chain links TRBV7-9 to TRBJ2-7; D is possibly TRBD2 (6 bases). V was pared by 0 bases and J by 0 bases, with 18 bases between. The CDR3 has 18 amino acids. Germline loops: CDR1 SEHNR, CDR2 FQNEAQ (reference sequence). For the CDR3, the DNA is TGTGCCAGCAGCTTAGCGAATTGGGGGGACCCAAGCTCCTACGAGCAGTACTTC. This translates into CASSLANWGDPSSYEQYF.

CDR3 residues: CASSDRDTEAFF. CDR3 sequence (DNA): TGCGCCAGCAGCGACCGGGACACTGAAGCTTTCTTT. The chain links TRBV5-1 to TRBJ1-1; no reliable D call. Trimming took 4 bases from V and 3 from J, leaving 7 bases between them. CDR1 SGHRS and CDR2 YFSETQ come from the germline V gene. This CDR3 has 12 residues.

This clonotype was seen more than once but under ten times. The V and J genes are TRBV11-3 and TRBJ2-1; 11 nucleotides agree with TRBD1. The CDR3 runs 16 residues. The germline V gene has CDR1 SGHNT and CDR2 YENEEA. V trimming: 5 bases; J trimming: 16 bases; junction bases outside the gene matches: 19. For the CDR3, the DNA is TGTGCCAGCAGCACATACCCCCCGGGACAGGGGGGTGGCCTATTCTTC. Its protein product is CASSTYPPGQGGGLFF.

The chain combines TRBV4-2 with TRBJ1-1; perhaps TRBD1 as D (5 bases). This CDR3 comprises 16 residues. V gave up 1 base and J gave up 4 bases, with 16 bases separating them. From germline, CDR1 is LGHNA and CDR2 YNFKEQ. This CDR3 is CASSQGQGGIGTEAFF. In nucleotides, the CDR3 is TGTGCCAGCAGCCAAGGGCAGGGAGGAATAGGCACTGAAGCTTTCTTT.

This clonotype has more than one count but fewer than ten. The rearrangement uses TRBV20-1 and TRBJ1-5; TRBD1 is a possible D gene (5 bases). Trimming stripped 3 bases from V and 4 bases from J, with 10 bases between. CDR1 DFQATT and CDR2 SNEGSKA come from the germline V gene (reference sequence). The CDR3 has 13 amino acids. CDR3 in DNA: TGCAGTGCTAGTTGGGAGGGGAATCAGCCCCAGCATTTT. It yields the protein CSASWEGNQPQHF.

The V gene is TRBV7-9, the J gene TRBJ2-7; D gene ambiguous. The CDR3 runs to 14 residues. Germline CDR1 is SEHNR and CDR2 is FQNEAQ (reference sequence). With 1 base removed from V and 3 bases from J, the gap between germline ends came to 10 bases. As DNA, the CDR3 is TGTGCCAGCAGCTTAGGGCAGCGTAGCTACGAGCAGTACTTC. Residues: CASSLGQRSYEQYF.

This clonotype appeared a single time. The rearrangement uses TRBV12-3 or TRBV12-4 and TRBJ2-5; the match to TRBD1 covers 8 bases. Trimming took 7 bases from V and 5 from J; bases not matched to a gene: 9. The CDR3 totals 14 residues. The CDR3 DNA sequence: TGTGCCAGCAAGGTGGCAGGGGGCGCTGAGACCCAGTACTTC. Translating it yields CASKVAGGAETQYF.

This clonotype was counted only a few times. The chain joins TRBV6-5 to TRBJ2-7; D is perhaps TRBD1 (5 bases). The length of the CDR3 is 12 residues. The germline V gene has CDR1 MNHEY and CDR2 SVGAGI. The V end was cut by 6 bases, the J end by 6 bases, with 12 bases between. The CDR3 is CASRSTVFEQYF. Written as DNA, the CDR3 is TGTGCCAGCAGGTCGACAGTATTCGAGCAGTACTTC.

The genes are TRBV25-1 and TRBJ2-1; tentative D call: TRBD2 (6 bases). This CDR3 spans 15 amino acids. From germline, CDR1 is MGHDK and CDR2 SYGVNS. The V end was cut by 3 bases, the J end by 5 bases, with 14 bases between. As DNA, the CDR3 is TGTGCCAGCAGTGAGGTTACTAGCCTTAACAATGAGCAGTTCTTC. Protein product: CASSEVTSLNNEQFF.